Only a few counts were recorded for the clone carrying this T cell receptor (beta chain). Its antigen is as yet unknown. From the 5' RACE reads, TCRdb called clonotypes with MiXCR, one entry per CDR3 protein. The sample consists of about 500,000 distinct CDR3 sequences, 20% of them appearing once. The sample is drawn from a study of T-cell memory formation after mild COVID-19. Overall study findings and caveats: The CD4+ clones that contracted clustered mainly within CM and EM, and the CD8+ clones concentrated in EMRA.

V lost 1 base, J lost 7 bases, and 9 bases stayed unmatched. The CDR3 totals 15 residues. The V gene's germline CDR1 is LGHDT and CDR2 YNNKEL (reference sequence). This receptor was taken from an adult woman who had mild COVID-19 (a few samples of this study predate the infection). Cell type and time point are not known. The rearrangement joins TRBV3-1 to TRBJ2-7; 8 nucleotides match TRBD1. The sequencing input was PBMCs or a T cell subset sorted from them (not recorded which). Here the CDR3 DNA reads TGTGCCAGCAGCCAAGGAGGCGACAGGGGAGTAGAGCAGTACTTC. Translated: CASSQGGDRGVEQYF.